The TCR beta chain described here comes from a study of tumor-infiltrating lymphocytes in primary liver carcinoma. Turning to the study itself: Ranging in age from 30 to 69 years, the patients were men and women. The study, taken as a whole, reports: Significantly greater top-250-clone fractions characterized tumors relative to blood (p = 0.039).

RNA was extracted from whole blood without cell sorting, alongside germline DNA. Four milliliters of peripheral blood were collected before surgery. A constant-region primer primed TCR beta cDNA synthesis from about 0.45 ug of total RNA. Three nested multiplex PCR rounds, a slightly modified ARM-PCR, produced the libraries for TCR beta. Investigators reported that the first two PCR rounds, at 10 to 11 cycles each, used TRBV1-TRBV30 forward primers with a C-beta reverse primer. One entry per CDR3 protein results from TCRdb running MiXCR on the multiplex PCR reads. The table shows 300,000 to 400,000 distinct CDR3 sequences, with 65% occurring only once. V lost 8 bases and J lost 5, with 19 bases in between. The V gene's germline CDR1 is MNHNS and CDR2 SASEGT. The CDR3 runs to 14 residues. This clonotype was observed a single time. The antigen remains unidentified. A much more abundant neighbour one base away suggests this may be a read error.

The specimen was peripheral blood. The receptor was derived from a man in his forties with primary liver carcinoma and hepatitis B virus infection. The J gene is TRBJ2-7, the V gene TRBV6-1; perhaps TRBD1 as D (5 bases). The CDR3 DNA sequence: TGTGCCAGCGCCCCACAGGCTTTCATCCACGAGCAGTACTTC. Translation: CASAPQAFIHEQYF.